Sequencing of this T cell receptor (beta chain) was carried out in a study of shared clonotypes between healthy human individuals (dated by TCRdb to about 2020). In the study overall: A couple of women and a few men aged 18 to 49 years were included in the cohort. For each donor, CD4 naive and CD4 memory were each run on three plates, CD8 naive on two plates, and CD8 memory on one plate. To estimate repertoire size and how much clonotype sharing occurs between individuals, the study deeply sequenced the blood TCR repertoires of several healthy adults. To increase sequencing depth and limit assay-specific biases, different laboratories used diverse techniques to prepare libraries and sequence TCR repertoires. Leukapheresis yielded between about 0.9 and 10 billion PBMCs per donor.

TCR CDR3 regions were amplified from genomic DNA by multiplex PCR using the deep immunoSEQ assay. Extracted genomic DNA from each cell subset was distributed evenly across all wells of several immunoSEQ 96-well plates, and each plate was treated as a replicate. For sorted subsets, about 200 ng genomic DNA, equal to 25,000 to 35,000 T cell genomes, was loaded into each replicate PCR. The purified libraries were quantified using a Qubit 3.0 fluorometer, sized with a Bioanalyzer 2100, and then quantified again using the KAPA Library Quantification kit. Every immunoSEQ 96-well plate was sequenced on a dedicated single-read 150-cycle Illumina NextSeq 550 flow cell. In the original analysis: Because the immunoSEQ output included only junctional sequences and no quality scores, the filtering could not be the same as the filtering used for full-length reads. To assign V/J genes and CDR3, sequences were annotated against IMGT germline references using PyIR, a Python wrapper for IgBLAST v1.9. Any read was removed if the V/J assignment was weak (E-value above 1e-6), the CDR3 was missing, or the read contained stop codons, out-of-frame junctions, or ambiguous translated residues. V3J clonotypes were defined as sequences sharing the same inferred V gene, J gene, and CDR3 amino acid sequence. The percentage overlap between two repertoires was calculated by dividing the number of shared unique clonotypes by the size of the smaller repertoire. Richness of each repertoire was evaluated using RTK rarefaction, the Chao1 estimator, and Recon v2.1 estimates of unobserved clonotypes. Generation probabilities for all TCRbeta clonotypes obtained by the gDNA method from a handful of donors were computed using OLGA. Held by TCRdb, this immuneACCESS table contains in-frame sequences only and omits some clones. Under half of the omission traces to an unresolved V gene where checked; the cause of the rest is unknown. Clonal size and the V and J genes are those of that table, whereas D and trimming came from the DNA. This sample gives 100,000 or so clones in total; 68% of them show up just once. The ten biggest clones cover roughly 24% of the sample.

Details on this clone: The clone's antigen remains unknown. No much larger clone is present one base from it, and per-base qualities are unavailable. At the DNA level, this CDR3 is encoded by other sequences in the same sample as well.

Results the study describes overall, beyond this receptor: Estimated clonotype richness was generally larger for naive than for memory subsets. Clonotypes shared by all four sorted-subset donors showed higher generation probabilities than non-shared clonotypes. Rarefaction of sorted-subset datasets indicated incomplete sequencing despite the large sequencing depth. Only blood was sampled, and tissue TCR repertoires likely differ from those in blood. Because the study included only a small number of donors, the genetic and exposure-history diversity represented was limited. Sharing across several donors was observed for around 5% of naive CD4, over 3% of naive CD8, roughly 2.3% of memory CD4, and about 0.39% of memory CD8 clonotypes. Pairwise subsampling indicated that sequencing depth was expected to affect the degree of clonotype sharing among donors.

Donors were healthy HIV-negative adults with no recently reported acute infections or vaccinations. Every donor was a Caucasian adult living in Nashville, Tennessee, USA. CD8 memory samples combined magnetically selected CD45RO+ cells with CCR7-negative CD45RA+ effector memory (TemRA) cells. Blood was collected by leukapheresis, and PBMCs were isolated by Ficoll-Histopaque density gradient centrifugation and then cryopreserved in liquid nitrogen vapor phase. Purity and quantity of every magnetically sorted T cell population were checked by analytical flow cytometry. Genomic DNA was isolated from every sorted fraction and measured by UV absorbance on a Nanodrop 2000c. Trimmed from V: 0 bases; trimmed from J: 5 bases; junction bases lacking a gene match: 7. Taken from cysteine to phenylalanine, the CDR3 has 15 residues. Only the CDR3 part of the read is kept: 45 bases, read in frame from the first base. The germline V gene provides CDR1 SGHAT and CDR2 FQNNGV.

The receptor comes from a woman aged 25 to 39 in good health. Source material: memory CD8+ T cells sorted from blood. Interpreted using the paper, the cell subset or site label stands for: CD45RO+ cells pooled with CCR7-negative TemRA cells. The rearrangement joined TRBV11-2 to TRBJ2-7, with 7 middle bases fitting TRBD1. The CDR3 amino acid sequence is: CASSLEGQGVNEQYF. Read as DNA, the sequence is TGTGCCAGCAGCTTAGAGGGCCAGGGGGTCAACGAGCAGTACTTC.